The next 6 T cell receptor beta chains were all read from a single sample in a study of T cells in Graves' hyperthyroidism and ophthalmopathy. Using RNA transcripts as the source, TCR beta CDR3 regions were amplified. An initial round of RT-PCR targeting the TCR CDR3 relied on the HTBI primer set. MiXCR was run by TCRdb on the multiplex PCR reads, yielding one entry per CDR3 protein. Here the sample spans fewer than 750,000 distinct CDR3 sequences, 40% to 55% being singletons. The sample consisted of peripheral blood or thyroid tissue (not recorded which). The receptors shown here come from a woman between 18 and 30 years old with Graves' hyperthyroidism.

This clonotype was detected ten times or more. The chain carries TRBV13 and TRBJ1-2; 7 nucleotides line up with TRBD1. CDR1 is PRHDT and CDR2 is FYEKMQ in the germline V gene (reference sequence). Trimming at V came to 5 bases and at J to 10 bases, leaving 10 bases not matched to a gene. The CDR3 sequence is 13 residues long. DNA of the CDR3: TGTGCCAGCAGCGCGGACAGGTCCGTCGCCTACACCTTC. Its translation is CASSADRSVAYTF.

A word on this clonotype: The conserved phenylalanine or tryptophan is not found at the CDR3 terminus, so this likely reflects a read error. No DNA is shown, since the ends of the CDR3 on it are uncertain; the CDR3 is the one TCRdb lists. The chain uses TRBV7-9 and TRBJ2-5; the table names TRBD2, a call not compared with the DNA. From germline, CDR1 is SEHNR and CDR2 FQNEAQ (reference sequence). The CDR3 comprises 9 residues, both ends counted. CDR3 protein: CASSLYGTS.

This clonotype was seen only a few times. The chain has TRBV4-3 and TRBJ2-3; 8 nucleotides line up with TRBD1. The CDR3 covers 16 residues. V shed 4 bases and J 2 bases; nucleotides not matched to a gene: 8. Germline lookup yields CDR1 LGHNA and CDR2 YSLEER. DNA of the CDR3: TGCGCCAGCAGCCGCGGACAGGGACAAGTCACAGATACGCAGTATTTT. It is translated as CASSRGQGQVTDTQYF.

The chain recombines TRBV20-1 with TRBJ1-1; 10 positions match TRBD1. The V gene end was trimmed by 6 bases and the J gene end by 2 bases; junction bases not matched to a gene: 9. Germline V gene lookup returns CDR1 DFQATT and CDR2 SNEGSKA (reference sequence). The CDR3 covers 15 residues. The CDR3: CSARDGTGVNTEAFF. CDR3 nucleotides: TGCAGTGCGAGGGACGGGACAGGGGTTAACACTGAAGCTTTCTTT.

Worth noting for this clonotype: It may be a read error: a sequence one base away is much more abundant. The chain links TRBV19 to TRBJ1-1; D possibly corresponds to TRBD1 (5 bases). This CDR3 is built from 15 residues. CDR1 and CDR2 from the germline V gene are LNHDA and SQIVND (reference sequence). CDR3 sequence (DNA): TGTGCCGGTAGTACCTACTGGGGCTGGAACACTGAAGCTTTCTTT. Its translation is CAGSTYWGWNTEAFF.

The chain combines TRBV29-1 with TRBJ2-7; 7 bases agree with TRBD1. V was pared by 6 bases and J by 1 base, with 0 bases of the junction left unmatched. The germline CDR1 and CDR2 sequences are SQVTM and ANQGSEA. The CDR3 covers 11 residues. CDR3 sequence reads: CSVQGSYEQYF. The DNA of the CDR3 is TGCAGCGTACAGGGGTCCTACGAGCAGTACTTC.